This T cell receptor (beta chain) was sequenced in a study of T cell responses to AZD1222 COVID-19 vaccine. Concerning this clone: The target antigen is unknown.

The assay was immunoSEQ multiplex PCR, and TCRdb's table has in-frame clones only and misses some. Of approximately 70,000 clones detected, 88% appear once; the ten largest clones hold roughly 5%. Germline V gives CDR1 SGHVS, CDR2 FQNEAQ. V lost 5 bases and J 4 bases, leaving 12 bases between the germline ends. The CDR3 covers 14 residues. The study, taken as a whole, reports: Sampling captured repertoires only after the peak T cell response. Unmutated regions of variants are reportedly targeted by nearly half of spike-specific TCRs. Possibly, clonal diversity was underestimated; donors were largely white British and included more females.

This TCR was sampled from an adult who received the MenACWY meningococcal vaccine as a control. V is TRBV7-8 and J is TRBJ1-5; D ambiguous. The sample was peripheral blood, taken 28 days after the second dose of the MenACWY control vaccine. The CDR3 region has the DNA TGTGCCAGCAGCCCAGCGGCAAAAAATCAGCCCCAGCATTTT. The encoded protein is CASSPAAKNQPQHF. Using reference TRBV7-8 and TRBJ1-5 for the parts outside the CDR3, the full variable domain is GAGVSQSPRYKVAKRGQDVALRCDPISGHVSLFWYQQALGQGPEFLTYFQNEAQLDKSGLPSDRFFAERPEGSVSTLKIQRTQQEDSAVYLCASSPAAKNQPQHFGDGTRLSIL.